This T cell receptor beta chain is drawn from a study of cytomegalovirus exposure and HLA in healthy donors. PCR used 60 Vbeta primers and 13 Jbeta primers. Clones were sequenced by immunoSEQ multiplex PCR, and TCRdb holds only the in-frame ones, with some missing. The sample has around 67,000 clones, roughly nine tenths seen once; the top ten hold 12%. In the case of this clone: Its matching antigen is unknown.

There were likely unrecorded immune exposures, though donors were nominally healthy when sampled. Germline V gives CDR1 SGHVS, CDR2 FQNEAQ. This CDR3 has 15 residues. Trimming at V came to 10 bases and at J to 2 bases, leaving 11 bases not matched to a gene. Points from the study as a whole: Segments of the TCR beta V type were, in most cases, productive about 87% or about 30% of the time in an earlier analysis. A reported reduction in N-insertions relative to the approximately 690-donor mean was seen in an Asian-associated ancestry cluster in a later analysis.

The J gene is TRBJ2-1, the V gene TRBV7-8, with 7 bases identical to TRBD2. The sequence derives from a woman in her 30s in good health and CMV-seropositive. The material sequenced was PBMCs. The CDR3 region is CATGGKGRTYNEQFF. In DNA form, the CDR3 reads TGTGCCACGGGGGGTAAGGGACGAACCTACAATGAGCAGTTCTTC.